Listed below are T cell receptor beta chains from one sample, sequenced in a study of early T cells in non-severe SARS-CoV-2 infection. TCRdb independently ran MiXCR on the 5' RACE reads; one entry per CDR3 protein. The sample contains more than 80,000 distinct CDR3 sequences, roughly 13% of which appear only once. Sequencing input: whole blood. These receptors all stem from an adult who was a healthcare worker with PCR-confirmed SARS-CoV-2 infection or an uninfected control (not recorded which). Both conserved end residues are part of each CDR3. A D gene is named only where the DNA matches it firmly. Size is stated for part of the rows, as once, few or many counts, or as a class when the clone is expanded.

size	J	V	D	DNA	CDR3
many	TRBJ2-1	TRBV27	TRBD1	TGTGCCAGCAGTTCGAGGGGGACAGGGCGTATTACCTACAATGAGCAGTTCTTC	CASSSRGTGRITYNEQFF
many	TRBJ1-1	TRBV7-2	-	TGTGCCAGCAGCTTATCGGTTATGGACACTGAAGCTTTCTTT	CASSLSVMDTEAFF
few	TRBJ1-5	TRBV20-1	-	TGCAGTGCTAGTAGTTCGGGACCGTCGGGCGATCAGCCCCAGCATTTT	CSASSSGPSGDQPQHF
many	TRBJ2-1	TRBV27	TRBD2	TGTGCCAGCAGTACTAGCGGGGGTTCTGGAGATGAGCAGTTCTTC	CASSTSGGSGDEQFF
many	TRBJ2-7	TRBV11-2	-	TGTGCCAGCAGCTTAGATGAGGGATTAACCTACGAGCAGTACTTC	CASSLDEGLTYEQYF
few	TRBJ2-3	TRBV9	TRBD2	TGTCACCGTTATGCGGGGGGAGGCACAGATACGCAGTATTTT	CHRYAGGGTDTQYF
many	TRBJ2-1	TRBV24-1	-	TGTGCCACCAGTGATCGAATCGGGGGTGAGCAGTTCTTC	CATSDRIGGEQFF
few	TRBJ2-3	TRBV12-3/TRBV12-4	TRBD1	TGTGCCAGCAGCCGGGACAGCCAAGATACGCAGTATTTT	CASSRDSQDTQYF
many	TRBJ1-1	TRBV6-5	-	TGTGCCAGCAGCCTACAGATTCTGAACACTGAAGCTTTCTTT	CASSLQILNTEAFF
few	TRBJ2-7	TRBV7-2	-	TGTGCCAGCAGCCCCACGGACAGACACTACGAGCAGTACTTC	CASSPTDRHYEQYF
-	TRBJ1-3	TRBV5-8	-	TGTGCCAGCAGCAGGGTGGCTGGAAACACCATATATTTT	CASSRVAGNTIYF
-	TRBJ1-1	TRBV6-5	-	TGTGCCAGCAGTTACAACCCGAGCATGAACACTGAAGCTTTCTTT	CASSYNPSMNTEAFF
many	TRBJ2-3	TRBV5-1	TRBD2	TGCGCCAGCAGCTTTCAGCGGGGGGGCACAGATACGCAGTATTTT	CASSFQRGGTDTQYF
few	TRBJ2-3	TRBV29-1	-	TGCAGCGTCCTGGACATCGGGGGAGATACGCAGTATTTT	CSVLDIGGDTQYF
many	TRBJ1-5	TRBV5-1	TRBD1	TGCGCCAGCAGCCCTGGACAGGGCAATCAGCCCCAGCATTTT	CASSPGQGNQPQHF
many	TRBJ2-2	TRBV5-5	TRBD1	TGTGCCAGCAGCGAAGACAGGGCCAACACCGGGGAGCTGTTTTTT	CASSEDRANTGELFF
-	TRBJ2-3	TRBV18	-	TGTGCCAGCTCACCGCGGGGTTCTGACACAGATACGCAGTATTTT	CASSPRGSDTDTQYF
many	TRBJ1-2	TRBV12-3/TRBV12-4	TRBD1	TGTGCCAGCAGTTTTGGCAGGGGGTACGATGGCTACACCTTC	CASSFGRGYDGYTF
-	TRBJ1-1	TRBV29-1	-	TGCAGCGTTGAATTCGGGAGGACTGAAGCTTTCTTT	CSVEFGRTEAFF
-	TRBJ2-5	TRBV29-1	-	TGCAGCGTTGATTCGGGAGAGACCCAGTACTTC	CSVDSGETQYF
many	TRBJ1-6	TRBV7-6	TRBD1	TGTGCCAGCAGCTTAGCCCGTCCGGGACAGGGATCACCCCTCCACTTT	CASSLARPGQGSPLHF
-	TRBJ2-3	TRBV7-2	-	TGTGCCAGCAGGAGATTAGCGTCTGCAGATACGCAGTATTTT	CASRRLASADTQYF
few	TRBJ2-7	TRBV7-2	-	TGTGCCAGCAGTTATTCGACGGGGTCCTACGAGCAGTACTTC	CASSYSTGSYEQYF
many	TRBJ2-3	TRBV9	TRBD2	TGTGCCAGCAGCGTAGAGTTGGGAGGGACCAACCCAGATACGCAGTATTTT	CASSVELGGTNPDTQYF